These T cell receptor beta chains were read from a single sample in a study of OX40 agonist ivuxolimab in advanced cancers. Assay: immunoSEQ multiplex PCR; the TCRdb copy retains only in-frame clones and omits some. The sample yields approximately 94,000 clones, around four fifths seen once. Sequencing was performed on CD4+ or CD8+ T cells sorted from blood, taken in a trial of the OX40 agonist ivuxolimab. All receptors come from an adult with an advanced solid tumor such as melanoma, head and neck, liver or kidney cancer. CDR3s include the opening cysteine and the closing phenylalanine or tryptophan. A D gene is named only where the DNA matches it firmly. Clone size is shown for a subset of rows, as once, few, many or a class of expanded clone.

>TRBJ2-2|NA|TRBV7-2|NA
CASSTQGAAGELFF
TGTGCCAGCAGCACCCAGGGTGCCGCCGGGGAGCTGTTTTTT
>TRBJ2-6|NA|TRBV18|TRBD1
CASSPLGQGTSGANVLTF
TGTGCCAGCTCACCACTTGGACAGGGAACCTCTGGGGCCAACGTCCTGACTTTC
>TRBJ1-2|NA|TRBV5-4|TRBD1
CASRSRTGGLRYGYTF
TGTGCCAGCCGCAGTAGGACAGGGGGCCTTAGGTATGGCTACACCTTC
>TRBJ2-5|NA|TRBV10-2|TRBD1
CASSPDRDETQYF
TGCGCCAGCAGTCCCGACAGGGATGAGACCCAGTACTTC
>TRBJ1-6|NA|TRBV12-5|NA
CASGRRAGKNSPLHF
TGTGCTAGTGGCCGGAGGGCAGGGAAAAATTCACCCCTCCACTTT
>TRBJ2-3|NA|TRBV4-3|NA
CASSQDRGGGRDTQYF
TGCGCCAGCAGCCAAGATAGGGGAGGGGGCAGAGATACGCAGTATTTT
>TRBJ2-2|NA|TRBV11-2|TRBD2
CASSHMRGSGELFF
TGTGCCAGCAGCCATATGCGGGGGTCCGGGGAGCTGTTTTTT
>TRBJ2-1|once|TRBV4-3|NA
CASSPSRGASTYNEQFF
TGCGCCAGCAGTCCATCGCGAGGGGCGAGTACCTACAATGAGCAGTTCTTC
>TRBJ2-7|NA|TRBV2|TRBD1
CASSNRAGQVYEQYF
TGTGCCAGCAGTAACCGTGCGGGACAGGTCTACGAGCAGTACTTC
>TRBJ2-6|NA|TRBV5-6|NA
CASSLNPGAGANVLTF
TGTGCCAGCAGCTTAAATCCTGGGGCTGGGGCCAACGTCCTGACTTTC
>TRBJ1-2|once|TRBV2|NA
CASNGPRRQTNYGYTF
TGTGCCAGCAATGGACCCCGGAGACAGACCAACTATGGCTACACCTTC
>TRBJ1-2|NA|TRBV6-5|NA
CASSSPAGPYGYTF
TGTGCCAGCAGCTCCCCGGCAGGGCCCTATGGCTACACCTTC
>TRBJ1-2|NA|TRBV28|NA
CASTRTLDYGYTF
TGTGCCAGCACACGGACGCTTGACTATGGCTACACCTTC
>TRBJ2-7|NA|TRBV6-5|TRBD1
CASSQGQGPYEQYF
TGTGCCAGCAGCCAGGGACAGGGCCCTTACGAGCAGTACTTC
>TRBJ2-3|once|TRBV11-3|NA
CASSLGHSTDTQYF
TGTGCCAGCAGCTTAGGGCATAGCACAGATACGCAGTATTTT
>TRBJ2-2|NA|TRBV2|TRBD1
CASSTQGAGELFF
TGTGCCAGCAGCACTCAGGGGGCCGGGGAGCTGTTTTTT
>TRBJ2-1|NA|TRBV7-9|NA
CASSINRGGEQFF
TGTGCCAGCAGCATTAACAGGGGAGGGGAGCAGTTCTTC
>TRBJ1-5|NA|TRBV7-9|NA
CASSLDLGQPQHF
TGTGCCAGCAGCTTGGATTTGGGCCAGCCCCAGCATTTT
>TRBJ1-2|NA|TRBV28|TRBD1
CASGSSAGQTNGYTF
TGTGCCAGCGGATCATCCGCGGGACAGACGAATGGCTACACCTTC
>TRBJ2-7|NA|TRBV7-9|NA
CASSSAGGYEQYF
TGTGCCAGCAGCAGTGCAGGCGGATACGAGCAGTACTTC
>TRBJ2-7|NA|TRBV21-1|NA
CASSKIGQGGNRGEQYF
TGTGCCAGCAGCAAAATCGGACAGGGGGGGAACCGTGGCGAGCAGTACTTC
>TRBJ2-5|NA|TRBV18|TRBD1
CASSPGQSQETQYF
TGTGCCAGCTCACCGGGACAGTCCCAAGAGACCCAGTACTTC
>TRBJ1-3|once|TRBV7-8|NA
CASSLSGFSGNTIYF
TGTGCCAGCAGCTTGTCCGGGTTCTCTGGAAACACCATATATTTT
>TRBJ2-2|NA|TRBV10-1|NA
CASSVISSGKLFF
TGCGCCAGCAGTGTCATAAGCTCCGGGAAGCTGTTTTTT
>TRBJ1-6|NA|TRBV28|NA
CASSILGQRNSPLHF
TGTGCCAGCAGTATACTGGGACAAAGGAATTCACCCCTCCACTTT
>TRBJ1-1|NA|TRBV7-8|TRBD1
CASSFRTGWNTEAFF
TGTGCCAGCAGCTTCCGGACAGGGTGGAACACTGAAGCTTTCTTT
>TRBJ1-1|NA|TRBV19|NA
CASSIEGNTEAFF
TGTGCCAGTAGTATAGAGGGAAACACTGAAGCTTTCTTT
>TRBJ2-3|NA|TRBV1|NA
CTSSQRGTGGVRDTQYF
TGCACCAGCAGCCAACGAGGGACAGGGGGTGTAAGAGATACGCAGTATTTT
>TRBJ2-2|NA|TRBV11-2|NA
CASSLGERQSNTGELFF
TGTGCCAGCAGCTTAGGCGAGAGGCAGTCGAACACCGGGGAGCTGTTTTTT
>TRBJ2-2|NA|TRBV28|NA
CAGQDYTNTGELFF
TGTGCCGGCCAGGACTACACGAACACCGGGGAGCTGTTTTTT
>TRBJ1-2|NA|TRBV5-4|TRBD1
CASSSRQGPWGYTF
TGTGCCAGCAGCTCAAGACAGGGGCCTTGGGGCTACACCTTC
>TRBJ1-3|NA|TRBV4-1|NA
CASSHVQGPGNTIYF
TGCGCCAGCAGCCATGTACAGGGTCCTGGAAACACCATATATTTT
>TRBJ2-1|NA|TRBV28|TRBD2
CASSSPGLESSYNEQFF
TGTGCCAGCAGTTCCCCAGGACTAGAGAGCTCCTACAATGAGCAGTTCTTC
>TRBJ1-4|once|TRBV28|TRBD1
CASSPRQGEWRNEKLFF
TGTGCCAGCAGCCCAAGACAGGGGGAATGGCGTAATGAAAAACTGTTTTTT
>TRBJ2-1|NA|TRBV25-1|TRBD2
CASMAAGGSYNEQFF
TGTGCCAGCATGGCGGCGGGGGGATCCTACAATGAGCAGTTCTTC
>TRBJ1-4|NA|TRBV11-3|NA
CASSLDPGTVNEKLFF
TGTGCCAGCAGCTTAGATCCCGGGACCGTGAATGAAAAACTGTTTTTT
>TRBJ2-6|few|TRBV30|TRBD1
CAWSRDRTPRGANVLTF
TGTGCCTGGAGTAGGGACAGGACCCCTAGAGGGGCCAACGTCCTGACTTTC
>TRBJ1-6|NA|TRBV5-6|NA
CASSLERDGSPLHF
TGTGCCAGCAGCTTGGAGAGGGATGGTTCACCCCTCCACTTT
>TRBJ2-6|NA|TRBV9|NA
CASSQQGTGANVLTF
TGTGCCAGCAGCCAGCAGGGGACTGGGGCCAACGTCCTGACTTTC
>TRBJ1-1|NA|TRBV7-2|NA
CASSLGGRNTEAFF
TGTGCCAGCAGCCTGGGCGGCAGGAACACTGAAGCTTTCTTT
>TRBJ2-7|NA|TRBV5-1|TRBD1
CASSSGGGMSYEQYF
TGCGCCAGCAGCTCAGGGGGTGGTATGTCCTACGAGCAGTACTTC
>TRBJ2-4|few|TRBV28|NA
CASSQPGGKGKNIQYF
TGTGCCAGCAGTCAGCCTGGGGGCAAAGGCAAAAACATTCAGTACTTC
>TRBJ2-4|NA|TRBV27|TRBD1
CASSLRTGQGVNIQYF
TGTGCCAGCAGTTTACGGACAGGGCAGGGGGTAAACATTCAGTACTTC
>TRBJ2-3|once|TRBV29-1|NA
CSVGGEADTQYF
TGCAGCGTTGGAGGGGAGGCAGATACGCAGTATTTT
>TRBJ2-5|NA|TRBV27|TRBD2
CASSWGGSQETQYF
TGTGCCAGCAGTTGGGGGGGATCCCAAGAGACCCAGTACTTC
>TRBJ2-5|once|TRBV29-1|NA
CSVEGPRKETQYF
TGCAGCGTTGAAGGCCCCCGGAAGGAGACCCAGTACTTC
>TRBJ2-1|once|TRBV10-3|NA
CAISERERSYNEQFF
TGTGCCATCAGTGAGAGGGAGCGGTCCTACAATGAGCAGTTCTTC
>TRBJ1-4|NA|TRBV6-6|NA
CASTSRPPLGLFF
TGTGCCAGCACCTCCAGACCCCCTCTGGGACTGTTTTTT
>TRBJ2-3|NA|TRBV7-2|TRBD1
CASRPHRGTDTQYF
TGTGCCAGCCGGCCCCACAGGGGAACAGATACGCAGTATTTT
>TRBJ1-2|once|TRBV6-6|NA
CASSPGGARGAGYTF
TGTGCCAGCAGCCCCGGGGGGGCTCGCGGGGCTGGCTACACCTTC
>TRBJ2-3|NA|TRBV19|TRBD1
CASGGQGKGTDTQYF
TGTGCCAGTGGCGGACAGGGGAAGGGTACAGATACGCAGTATTTT
>TRBJ2-1|NA|TRBV2|TRBD2
CASTEGLAGGNNEQFF
TGTGCCAGCACCGAGGGACTAGCGGGGGGGAACAATGAGCAGTTCTTC
>TRBJ2-3|many|TRBV6-1|NA
CASSGQVLTDTQYF
TGTGCCAGCAGTGGACAGGTCTTGACAGATACGCAGTATTTT
>TRBJ1-6|NA|TRBV11-2|NA
CASSSLGFNSPLHF
TGTGCCAGCAGCTCCCTCGGGTTTAATTCACCCCTCCACTTT
>TRBJ2-6|NA|TRBV28|NA
CASSGGVASGANVLTF
TGTGCCAGCAGTGGAGGGGTAGCGTCTGGGGCCAACGTCCTGACTTTC
>TRBJ1-2|NA|TRBV28|NA
CASSSPGYGYTF
TGTGCCAGCAGTTCCCCGGGCTATGGCTACACCTTC
>TRBJ2-6|once|TRBV18|TRBD2
CASSPPVGGAGANVLTF
TGTGCCAGCTCACCACCGGTGGGAGGGGCTGGGGCCAACGTCCTGACTTTC